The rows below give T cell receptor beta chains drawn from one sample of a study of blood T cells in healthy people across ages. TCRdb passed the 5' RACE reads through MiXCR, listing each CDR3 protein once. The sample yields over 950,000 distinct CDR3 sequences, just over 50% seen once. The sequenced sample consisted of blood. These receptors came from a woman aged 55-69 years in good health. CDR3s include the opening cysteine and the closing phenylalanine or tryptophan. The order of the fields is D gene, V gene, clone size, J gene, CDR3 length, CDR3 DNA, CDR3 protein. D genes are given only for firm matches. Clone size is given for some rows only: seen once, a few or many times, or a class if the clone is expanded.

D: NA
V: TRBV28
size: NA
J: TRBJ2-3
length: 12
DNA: TGTGCCAGCACCAACTCGGGCGGTACGCAGTATTTT
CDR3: CASTNSGGTQYF

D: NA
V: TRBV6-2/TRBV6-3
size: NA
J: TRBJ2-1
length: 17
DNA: TGTGCCAGCAGTTACAGACTACTGCCAAAAGTCTACAATGAGCAGTTCTTC
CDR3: CASSYRLLPKVYNEQFF

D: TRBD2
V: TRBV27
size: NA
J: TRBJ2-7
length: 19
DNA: TGTGCCAGCAGTTTATCGTGGTTCAGGGCTAGCGGGCCTCACAATGAGCAGTACTTC
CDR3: CASSLSWFRASGPHNEQYF

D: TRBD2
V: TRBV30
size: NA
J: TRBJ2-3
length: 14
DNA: TGTGCCTGGAGTGTGAGCGGGAGCTCAGATACGCAGTATTTT
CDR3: CAWSVSGSSDTQYF

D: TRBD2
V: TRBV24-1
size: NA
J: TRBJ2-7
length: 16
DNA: TGTGCCACCAGTGATAATAGCGGGACCGGTGCCTACGAGCAGTACTTC
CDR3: CATSDNSGTGAYEQYF

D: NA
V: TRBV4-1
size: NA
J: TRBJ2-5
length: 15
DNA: TGCGCCAGCAGCCGAGGAAGAAATTTGCGACGGGAGCAGTACTTC
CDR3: CASSRGRNLRREQYF

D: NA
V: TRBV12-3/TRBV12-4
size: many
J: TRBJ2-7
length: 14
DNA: TGTGCCAGCAGTTTTACCGGGGGCTCGAACGAGCAGTACTTC
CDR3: CASSFTGGSNEQYF

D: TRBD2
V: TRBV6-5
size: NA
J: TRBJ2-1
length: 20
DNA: TGTGCCAGCAGTTACGGTTGGGTAGCGGGAGGACTACCCTCCTACAATGAGCAGTTCTTC
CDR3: CASSYGWVAGGLPSYNEQFF

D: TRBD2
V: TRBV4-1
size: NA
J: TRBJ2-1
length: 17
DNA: TGCGCCAGCAGCCAAGTTACGGGGACTAGCGGTGGGCATGAGCAGTTCTTC
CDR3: CASSQVTGTSGGHEQFF

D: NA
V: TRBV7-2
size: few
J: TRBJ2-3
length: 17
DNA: TGTGCCAGCAGCTTAGAAAAGGTTGTAAAGCCCACAGATACGCAGTATTTT
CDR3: CASSLEKVVKPTDTQYF

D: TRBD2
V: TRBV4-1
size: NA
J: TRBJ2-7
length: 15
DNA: TGCGCCAGCAGCCAAGGACTAGCGGAAGCCTACGAGCAGTACTTC
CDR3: CASSQGLAEAYEQYF

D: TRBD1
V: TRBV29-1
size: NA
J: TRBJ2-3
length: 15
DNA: TGCAGCGTTGACCCAAGACAGGGATCCACAGATACGCAGTATTTT
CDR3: CSVDPRQGSTDTQYF

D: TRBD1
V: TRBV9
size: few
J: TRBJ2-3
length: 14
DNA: TGTGCCAGCAGCGCGGGGACAGATGGAGATACGCAGTATTTT
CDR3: CASSAGTDGDTQYF

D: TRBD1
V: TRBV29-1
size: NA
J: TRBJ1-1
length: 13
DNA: TGCAGCGTTGAACGGACAGGGAACACTGAAGCTTTCTTT
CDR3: CSVERTGNTEAFF

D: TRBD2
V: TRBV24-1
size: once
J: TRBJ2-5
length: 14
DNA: TGTGCCACCAGTGGGAGCGGGAGCGAGGGGACCCAGTACTTC
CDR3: CATSGSGSEGTQYF

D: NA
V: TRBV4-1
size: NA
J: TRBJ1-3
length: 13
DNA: TGCGCCAGCAGCCAAGAGGGGGGAAACACCATATATTTT
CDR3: CASSQEGGNTIYF

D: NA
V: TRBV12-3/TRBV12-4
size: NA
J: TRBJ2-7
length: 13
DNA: TGTGCCAGCAGTGACACACACTCCTACGAGCAGTACTTC
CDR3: CASSDTHSYEQYF

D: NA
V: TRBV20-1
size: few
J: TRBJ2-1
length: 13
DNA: TGCAGTGCCGTTAGCGGCTCCTACAATGAGCAGTTCTTC
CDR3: CSAVSGSYNEQFF

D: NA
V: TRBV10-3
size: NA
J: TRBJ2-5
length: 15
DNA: TGTGCTATCAGTGAGTCGTCGGGGCTGGGAGAGACCCAGTACTTC
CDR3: CAISESSGLGETQYF

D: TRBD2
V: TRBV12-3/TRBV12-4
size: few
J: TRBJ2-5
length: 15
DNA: TGTGCCAGCACGTTACTAGCGAACCTTGGAGAGACCCAGTACTTC
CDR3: CASTLLANLGETQYF

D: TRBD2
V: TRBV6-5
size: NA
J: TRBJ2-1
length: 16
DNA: TGTGCCAGCAGTTACCGTAGCGGGAGGGCAGACAATGAGCAGTTCTTC
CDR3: CASSYRSGRADNEQFF

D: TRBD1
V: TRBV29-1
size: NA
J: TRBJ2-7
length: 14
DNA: TGCAGCGTTTCCCGGACAGGGAGTTCCTACGAGCAGTACTTC
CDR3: CSVSRTGSSYEQYF

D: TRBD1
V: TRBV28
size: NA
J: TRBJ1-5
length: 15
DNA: TGTGCCTCAGCCCCCGGGGACAGGGGCCCTGGGCCCCAGCATTTT
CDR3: CASAPGDRGPGPQHF

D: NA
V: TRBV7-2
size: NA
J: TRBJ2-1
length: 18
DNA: TGTGCCAGCAGCTTGGTTGCGGGCGGAGCCCAGGCTTACAATGAGCAGTTCTTC
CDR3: CASSLVAGGAQAYNEQFF

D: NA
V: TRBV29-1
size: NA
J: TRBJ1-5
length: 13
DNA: TGCAGCGTTGTTTCCCAGTTGAATCAGCCCCAGCATTTT
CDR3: CSVVSQLNQPQHF

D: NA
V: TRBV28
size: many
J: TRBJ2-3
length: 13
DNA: TGTGCCAGCACCATACCAGGGACAGATACGCAGTATTTT
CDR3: CASTIPGTDTQYF

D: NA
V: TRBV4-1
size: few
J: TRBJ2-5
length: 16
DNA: TGCGCCAGCAGCCAACCAACGGGACTCGAAAAAGAGACCCAGTACTTC
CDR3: CASSQPTGLEKETQYF

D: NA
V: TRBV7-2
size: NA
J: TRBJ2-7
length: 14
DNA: TGTGCCAGCATGATACAGGGTGGGGGCTACGAGCAGTACTTC
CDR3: CASMIQGGGYEQYF

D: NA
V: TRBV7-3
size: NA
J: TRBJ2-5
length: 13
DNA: TGTGCCAGCAGCCCAGACGCCCCGAGCGCCCAGTACTTC
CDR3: CASSPDAPSAQYF

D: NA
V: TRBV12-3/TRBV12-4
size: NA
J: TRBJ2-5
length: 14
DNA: TGTGCCAGCAAAGTGGCGGGGAGGTCCAATGAGCAGTACTTC
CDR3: CASKVAGRSNEQYF

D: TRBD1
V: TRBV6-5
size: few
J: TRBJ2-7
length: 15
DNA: TGTGCCAGCAGTTACTCAGACAGGGGGCTCTACGAGCAGTACTTC
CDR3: CASSYSDRGLYEQYF

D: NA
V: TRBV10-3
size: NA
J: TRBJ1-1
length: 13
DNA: TGTGCCACCCGCGCAGTTCTTCAACCTGAAGCTTTCTTT
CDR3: CATRAVLQPEAFF

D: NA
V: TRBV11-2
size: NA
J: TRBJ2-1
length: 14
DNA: TGTGCCAGCAGAGGAGCGAAGGGGCGGAATGAGCAGTTCTTC
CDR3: CASRGAKGRNEQFF

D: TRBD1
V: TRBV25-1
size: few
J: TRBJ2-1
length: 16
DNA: TGTGCCAGCAGTGAAGACGACAGGGAGCTTTGGGATGAGCAGTTCTTC
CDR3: CASSEDDRELWDEQFF

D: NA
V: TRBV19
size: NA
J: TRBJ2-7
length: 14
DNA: TGTGCCAGTAGCGGGCCTAGCAGAACCTACGAGCAGTACTTC
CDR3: CASSGPSRTYEQYF

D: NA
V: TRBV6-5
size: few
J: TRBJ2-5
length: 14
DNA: TGTGCCAGCAAGGTTACAGACCTCCAAGAGACCCAGTACTTC
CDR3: CASKVTDLQETQYF

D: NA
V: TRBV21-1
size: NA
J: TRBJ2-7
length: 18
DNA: TGTGCCAGCAGCAAAGAACCCTGGACTAGCGGGGTCTCCTACGAGCAGTACTTC
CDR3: CASSKEPWTSGVSYEQYF

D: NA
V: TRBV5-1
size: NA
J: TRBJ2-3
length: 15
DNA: TGCGCCAGCAGCTTATATACCCCCGGCACAGATCCGCAGTATTTT
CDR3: CASSLYTPGTDPQYF

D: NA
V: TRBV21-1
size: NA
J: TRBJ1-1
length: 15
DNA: TGTGCCAGCAGCAAAGCGCGACGCGCCGACACTGAAGCTTTCTTT
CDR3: CASSKARRADTEAFF

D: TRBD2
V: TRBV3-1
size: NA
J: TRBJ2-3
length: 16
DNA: TGTGCCAGCAGCCAGAATAGCGGGAGGGCCCGGAATACGCAGTATTTT
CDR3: CASSQNSGRARNTQYF

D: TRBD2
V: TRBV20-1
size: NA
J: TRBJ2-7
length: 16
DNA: TGCAGTGCTAGAGGACCCGGGACTAGCGGCTCCTACGAGCAGTACTTC
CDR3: CSARGPGTSGSYEQYF

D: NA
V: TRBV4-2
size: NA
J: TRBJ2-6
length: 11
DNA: TGTGCCAGCAGTGAGGCCAACGTCCTGACTTTC
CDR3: CASSEANVLTF

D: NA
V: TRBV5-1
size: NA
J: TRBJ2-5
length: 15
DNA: TGCGCCAGCAGCCGAGAGTCCGGTTTCCAAGAGACCCAGTACTTC
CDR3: CASSRESGFQETQYF

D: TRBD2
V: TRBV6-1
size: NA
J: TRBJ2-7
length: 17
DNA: TGTGCCAGCAGTCGACCGGGACTAGGACTCGGCTCCTACGAGCAGTACTTC
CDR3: CASSRPGLGLGSYEQYF

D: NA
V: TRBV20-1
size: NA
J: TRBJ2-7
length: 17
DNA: TGCAGTGTCCTGCCGAATCAGGGGGGAGTAAGGTACAATGAGCAGTACTTC
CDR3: CSVLPNQGGVRYNEQYF

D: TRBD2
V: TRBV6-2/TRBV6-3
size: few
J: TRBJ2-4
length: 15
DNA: TGTGCCAGCAGGCGCGCCGGGGGGGCCAAAAACATTCAGTACTTC
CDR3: CASRRAGGAKNIQYF

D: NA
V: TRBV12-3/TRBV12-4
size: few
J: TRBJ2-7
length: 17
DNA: TGTGCCAGCAGACCGGGTCGGACCGGCGTGGCCGACTACGAGCAGTACTTC
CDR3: CASRPGRTGVADYEQYF

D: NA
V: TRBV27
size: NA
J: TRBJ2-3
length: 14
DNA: TGTGCCAGCAGTGTCCGGGATTTCTCGGATACGCAGTATTTT
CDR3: CASSVRDFSDTQYF